The rows below give T cell receptor beta chains drawn from one sample of a study of blood T cells in healthy people across ages. One entry per CDR3 protein, called by TCRdb with MiXCR from the 5' RACE reads. Seen here are 550,000 to 800,000 distinct CDR3 sequences, 32% observed once, and the top ten hold roughly 15%. Material: blood. The receptors were gathered from a woman older than 75 in good health. Each CDR3 is given without its conserved first and last residue.

>TRBV18|TRBJ2-2|14
ASSPEGGLNTGELF
>TRBV6-6|TRBJ2-2|14
ASSRGTSGGTGELF
>TRBV5-1|TRBJ1-4|14
ASSLAGQGLSEKLF
>TRBV20-1|TRBJ1-4|12
SARDRTTGEKLF
>TRBV6-5|TRBJ1-6|10
ASSTGVAPLH
>TRBV29-1|TRBJ1-2|12
SVRRQGASYGYT
>TRBV6-6|TRBJ1-1|14
AGSNHKTGGGTEAF
>TRBV7-2|TRBJ1-4|18
ASSPGDGTGGLATNEKLF
>TRBV20-1|TRBJ1-1|12
SARSEKTDTEAF
>TRBV3-1|TRBJ2-7|13
ASSPEQGRSYEQY
>TRBV12-3/TRBV12-4|TRBJ1-3|13
ASSPLVRARDTIY
>TRBV20-1|TRBJ2-5|12
SARDLRGLETQY
>TRBV3-1|TRBJ2-2|13
ASSQARGHTGELF
>TRBV6-2/TRBV6-3|TRBJ2-7|11
ASRETSGDEQY
>TRBV6-1|TRBJ1-1|15
ASSEEGGGFMNTEAF
>TRBV5-1|TRBJ2-1|15
ASSPHRGQGVYNEQF
>TRBV5-5|TRBJ1-5|14
ASSLDPGPGNQPQH
>TRBV5-1|TRBJ2-1|13
ASSSAGTAYNEQF
>TRBV11-2|TRBJ2-3|15
ASSLEGRDSYTDTQY
>TRBV30|TRBJ1-1|11
AWSVRTDTEAF
>TRBV3-1|TRBJ1-1|11
ASSLVMNTEAF
>TRBV6-1|TRBJ1-2|12
ASNRRGTDHGYT
>TRBV5-5|TRBJ2-1|12
ASTPVPGAHEQF
>TRBV11-2|TRBJ1-5|11
ASSLMRGQPQH
>TRBV5-1|TRBJ2-5|11
ASSGEYQETQY
>TRBV6-6|NA|12
ASIQTGPPYEQY
>TRBV5-3|NA|11
ARSPGAVYEQY
>TRBV5-6|TRBJ1-2|12
ASSFQGQRGGYT
>TRBV5-5|TRBJ2-2|13
ASTGTGFSTGELF
>TRBV20-1|TRBJ2-3|15
SARDHPGAMGTDTQY
>TRBV15|TRBJ2-5|15
ATSRGSLAGGTQAQY
>TRBV11-2|TRBJ2-2|12
ASSLALAGGERF
>TRBV6-5|TRBJ1-4|12
ASSPGGNSEKLF
>TRBV29-1|TRBJ2-7|13
SVEDTAGGFYEQY
>TRBV3-1|TRBJ2-5|14
ASSPRWQYGQETQY
>TRBV29-1|TRBJ2-7|12
SVEAPGRLYEQY
>TRBV6-2/TRBV6-3|TRBJ2-1|15
ASSYSRAAGGLNEQF
>TRBV7-2|TRBJ2-2|17
ASSLVRRGVRGPTGELF
>TRBV7-2|TRBJ2-7|13
ASSLPGLAGNEQY
>TRBV20-1|TRBJ1-1|14
SAIGTAGAMNTEAF
>TRBV7-8|TRBJ2-2|13
ASSLMTGNTGELF
>TRBV7-2|TRBJ1-4|14
ASSPDVGAGGEKLF
>TRBV5-1|TRBJ2-3|14
ASSSLGQGPGDTQY
>TRBV3-1|TRBJ2-1|12
ASSPGLLYNEQF
>TRBV7-6|TRBJ1-1|13
VSSRSYSGGTEAF
>TRBV21-1|TRBJ1-5|15
ASSEGGTGGHYQPQH
>TRBV20-1|TRBJ2-5|15
SARVPSGQGAAGTQY
>TRBV20-1|TRBJ1-4|12
SARDRVANEKLF
>TRBV6-2/TRBV6-3|TRBJ1-5|17
ASSYEVRGAWRSNQPQH
>TRBV5-6|TRBJ2-5|14
ASSSLGLGGKETQY
>TRBV10-3|TRBJ1-5|13
AISASGEGNQPQH
>TRBV29-1|TRBJ1-1|10
SVVPGNTEAF
>TRBV11-2|TRBJ2-1|17
ASLKWRAGGSDSYNEQF
>TRBV7-8|TRBJ1-2|12
ASSPGDDNYGYT
>TRBV5-1|TRBJ2-3|13
ASSLSTGTTDTQY
>TRBV18|TRBJ1-1|14
ASSPGNRGPNTEAF